This entry lists 9 T cell receptor beta chains sequenced from one sample in a study of T cells in Graves' hyperthyroidism and ophthalmopathy (dated by TCRdb to between 2017 and 2020). Receptor libraries were prepared by multiplex PCR. Sequencing was performed on an Illumina HiSeq 2000. The TCR beta CDR3 regions were amplified from the RNA transcripts. For the first round of RT-PCR on the TCR CDR3, the HTBI primer set was used together with the Qiagen OneStep RT-PCR kit. TCRdb cleaned the public reads at Q25 with fastp, built clones with MiXCR and kept in-frame beta chains. All rows with the same CDR3 protein become a single entry with the most common DNA and genes. The sample yields fewer than 400,000 distinct CDR3 sequences; around a quarter were counted once. The ten largest clones add up to roughly 80% of the sample. Source material: blood. The receptors shown here come from a man over 45 with Graves' hyperthyroidism.

This clonotype has only a few counts. A read error may produce the germline difference seen at one junction end. The V and J genes are TRBV11-2 and TRBJ2-1, with D hard to call. The CDR3 runs to 15 residues. Germline V lookup: CDR1 SGHAT, CDR2 FQNNGV. The CDR3, as DNA: TGCGCCAGCAGCCAAGCGCCGGCAACATACAATGAGCAGTTCTTC. Its protein product is CASSQAPATYNEQFF.

This chain uses TRBV7-9 with TRBJ2-5, with D perhaps assigned TRBD1 or TRBD2 (6 bases each). The CDR3 totals 14 residues. The V and J ends lost 4 bases and 7 bases respectively, with 16 bases between them. The germline V gene has CDR1 SEHNR and CDR2 FQNEAQ (reference sequence). The CDR3 loop is CASSSGAGSTTQYF. The DNA for the CDR3 is TGTGCCAGCAGCTCGGGGGCCGGTAGTACGACCCAGTACTTC.

This clonotype was seen a handful of times. The rearrangement uses TRBV6-1 and TRBJ1-5; TRBD1 agrees at 7 bases. This CDR3 is 15 amino acids long. The V and J ends lost 7 bases and 1 base, in that order; junction bases with no gene match: 7. Germline V CDR1 and CDR2: MNHNS, SASEGT. CDR3 amino acids: CASISPGGSNQPQHF. The CDR3 DNA sequence: TGTGCCAGCATTAGTCCAGGGGGGAGCAATCAGCCCCAGCATTTT.

V and J are TRBV19 and TRBJ1-1; 10 bases agree with TRBD1. V lost 4 bases, J lost 4 bases, and 6 bases stayed unmatched. Germline V gives CDR1 LNHDA, CDR2 SQIVND (reference sequence). CDR3 size: 15 residues. CDR3 amino acids: CASSTGTGVATEAFF. In nucleotides, the CDR3 is TGTGCCAGTAGTACCGGGACAGGGGTAGCCACTGAAGCTTTCTTT.

The CDR3 DNA reads as TGTGCCTGGAGTGGGGGACACTCAAATCAGCCCCAGCATTTT. It encodes CAWSGGHSNQPQHF. The chain combines TRBV30 with TRBJ1-5, with a tentative D call TRBD1 (6 bases). The CDR3 totals 14 residues. The ends were cut back, 1 base at V and 4 bases at J, with 11 bases in the middle. The germline gives CDR1 GTSNPN, CDR2 SVGIG (reference sequence).

On this clonotype: The junction departs from the called germline gene at one end, perhaps through a read error. The gene calls are TRBV20-1 and TRBJ2-5; D possibly matches TRBD1 or TRBD2 (5 bases each). Germline V gene data show CDR1 as DFQATT and CDR2 as SNEGSKA (reference sequence). This CDR3 is built from 13 residues. CDR3 nucleotides: TGCAGTGCGGCGTATGGGGGAGCGGAGACCCGGTACTTC. Its protein is CSAAYGGAETRYF.

This clonotype was seen more than once but under ten times. This chain links TRBV12-3 or TRBV12-4 with TRBJ2-4; D is uncertain. The CDR3 sequence is 16 residues long. The ends were cut back, 3 bases at V and 0 bases at J, with 12 bases in the middle. The CDR3 sequence: CASSLHPNLAKNIQYF. CDR3 DNA: TGTGCCAGCAGTTTGCATCCTAACCTAGCCAAAAACATTCAGTACTTC.

This clonotype was seen repeatedly, ten times or more. The chain recombines TRBV28 with TRBJ2-7; D uncertain. The ends were cut back, 3 bases at V and 0 bases at J, with 12 bases in the middle. In germline, CDR1 is MDHEN, CDR2 SYDVKM. There are 15 residues in the CDR3. Written as DNA, the CDR3 is TGTGCCAGCAGTTTGGACGCCCGACCCTCCTACGAGCAGTACTTC. Its translation is CASSLDARPSYEQYF.

The CDR3 DNA reads TGTGCCAGCAGCGTAGCTAGCGGGATCTTAGAGACCCAGTACTTC. Its protein product is CASSVASGILETQYF. The chain joins TRBV3-1 to TRBJ2-5, with 9 bases fitting TRBD2. CDR3 size: 15 residues. V lost 5 bases, J lost 4 bases, and 8 bases stayed unmatched. Germline V CDR1 and CDR2: LGHDT, YNNKEL (reference sequence).